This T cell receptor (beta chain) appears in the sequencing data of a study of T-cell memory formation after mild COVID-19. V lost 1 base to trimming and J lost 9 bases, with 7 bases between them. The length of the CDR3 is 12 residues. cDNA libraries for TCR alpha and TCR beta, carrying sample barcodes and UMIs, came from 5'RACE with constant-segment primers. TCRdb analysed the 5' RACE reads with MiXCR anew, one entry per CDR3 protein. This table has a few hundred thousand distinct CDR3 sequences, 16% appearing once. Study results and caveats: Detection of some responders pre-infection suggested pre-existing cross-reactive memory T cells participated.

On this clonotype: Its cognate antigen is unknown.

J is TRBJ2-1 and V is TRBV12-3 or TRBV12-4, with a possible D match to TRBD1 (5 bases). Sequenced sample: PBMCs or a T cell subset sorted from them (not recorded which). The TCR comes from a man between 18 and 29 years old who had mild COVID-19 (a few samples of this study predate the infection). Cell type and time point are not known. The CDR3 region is CASSLVRGEQFF. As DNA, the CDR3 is TGTGCCAGCAGTTTAGTAAGGGGTGAGCAGTTCTTC.